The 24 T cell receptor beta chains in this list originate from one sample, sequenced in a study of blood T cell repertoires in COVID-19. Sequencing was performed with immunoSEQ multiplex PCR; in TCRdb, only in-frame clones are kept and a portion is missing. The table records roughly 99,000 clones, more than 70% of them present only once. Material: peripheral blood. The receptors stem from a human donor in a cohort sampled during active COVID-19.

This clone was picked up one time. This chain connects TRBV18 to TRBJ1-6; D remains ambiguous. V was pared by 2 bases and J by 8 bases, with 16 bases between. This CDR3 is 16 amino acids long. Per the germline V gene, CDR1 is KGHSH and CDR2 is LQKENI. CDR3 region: CASSPDQSSEDSPLHF. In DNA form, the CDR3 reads TGTGCCAGCTCACCAGATCAGAGCAGCGAGGATTCACCCCTCCACTTT.

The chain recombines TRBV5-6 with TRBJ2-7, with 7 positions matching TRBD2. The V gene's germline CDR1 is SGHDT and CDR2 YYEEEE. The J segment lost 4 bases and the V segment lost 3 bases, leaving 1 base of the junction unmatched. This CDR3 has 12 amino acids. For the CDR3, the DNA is TGTGCCAGCAGCTCGGGGGGTTACGAGCAGTACGTC. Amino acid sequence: CASSSGGYEQYV.

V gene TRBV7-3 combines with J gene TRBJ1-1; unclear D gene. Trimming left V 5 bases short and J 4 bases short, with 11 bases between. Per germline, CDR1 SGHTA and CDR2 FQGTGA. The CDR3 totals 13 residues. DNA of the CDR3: TGTGCCAGCAGCATCCGACAAGGCACTGAAGCTTTCTTT. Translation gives CASSIRQGTEAFF.

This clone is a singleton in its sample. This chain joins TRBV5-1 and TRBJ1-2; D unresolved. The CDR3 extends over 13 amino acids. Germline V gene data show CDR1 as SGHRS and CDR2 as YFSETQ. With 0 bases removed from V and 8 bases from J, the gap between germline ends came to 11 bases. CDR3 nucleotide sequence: TGCGCCAGCAGCTTGGTATCAGGATCCGGCTACACCTTC. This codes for CASSLVSGSGYTF.

The CDR3 DNA follows: TGTGCCAGCAGCCCGGGCGAGGGTACTGAAGCTTTCTTT. It translates to CASSPGEGTEAFF. The chain recombines TRBV3-1 (or the pseudogene TRBV3-2) with TRBJ1-1; no firm D call. Trimming removed 4 bases at V and 5 bases at J, with 11 bases between. This CDR3 region has 13 residues. Germline CDR1 reads LGHDT; CDR2 reads YNNKEL (reference sequence).

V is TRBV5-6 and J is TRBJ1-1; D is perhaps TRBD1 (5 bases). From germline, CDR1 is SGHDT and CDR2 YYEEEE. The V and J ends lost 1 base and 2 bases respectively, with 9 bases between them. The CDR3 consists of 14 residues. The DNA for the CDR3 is TGTGCCAGCAGCTTGTTGGGGCCTAACACTGAAGCTTTCTTT. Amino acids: CASSLLGPNTEAFF.

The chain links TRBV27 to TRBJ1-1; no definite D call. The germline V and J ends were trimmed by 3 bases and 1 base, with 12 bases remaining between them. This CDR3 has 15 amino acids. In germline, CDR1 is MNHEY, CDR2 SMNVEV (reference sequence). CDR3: CASSLWPAGNTEAFF. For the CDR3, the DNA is TGTGCCAGCAGTTTGTGGCCCGCGGGGAACACTGAAGCTTTCTTT.

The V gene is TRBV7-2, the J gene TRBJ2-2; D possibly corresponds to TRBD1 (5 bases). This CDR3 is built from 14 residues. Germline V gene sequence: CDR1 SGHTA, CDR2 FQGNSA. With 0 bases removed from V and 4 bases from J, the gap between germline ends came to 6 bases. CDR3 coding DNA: TGTGCCAGCAGCTTAGCTAGGGGCACCGGGGAGCTGTTTTTT. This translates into CASSLARGTGELFF.

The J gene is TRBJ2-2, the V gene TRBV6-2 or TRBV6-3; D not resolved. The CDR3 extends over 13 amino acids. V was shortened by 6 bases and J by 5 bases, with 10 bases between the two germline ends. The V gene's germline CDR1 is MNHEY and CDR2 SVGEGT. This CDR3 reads CASSPFGTGELFF. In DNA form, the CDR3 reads TGTGCCAGCAGCCCCTTCGGGACCGGGGAGCTGTTTTTT.

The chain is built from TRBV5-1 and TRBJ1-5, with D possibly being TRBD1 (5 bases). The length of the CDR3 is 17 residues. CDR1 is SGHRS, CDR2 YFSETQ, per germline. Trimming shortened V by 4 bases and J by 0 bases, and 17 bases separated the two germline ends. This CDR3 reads CASSNFGGVFSNQPQHF. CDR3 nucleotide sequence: TGCGCCAGCAGCAACTTCGGGGGGGTCTTTAGCAATCAGCCCCAGCATTTT. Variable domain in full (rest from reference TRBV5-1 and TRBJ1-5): KAGVTQTPRYLIKTRGQQVTLSCSPISGHRSVSWYQQTPGQGLQFLFEYFSETQRNKGNFPGRFSGRQFSNSRSEMNVSTLELGDSALYLCASSNFGGVFSNQPQHFGDGTRLSIL.

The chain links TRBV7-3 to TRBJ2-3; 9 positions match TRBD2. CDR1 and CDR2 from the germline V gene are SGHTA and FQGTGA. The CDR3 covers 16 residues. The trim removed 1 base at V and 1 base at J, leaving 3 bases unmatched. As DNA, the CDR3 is TGTGCCAGCAGCTTAATTGGGACTAGCCGCACAGATACGCAGTATTTT. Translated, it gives CASSLIGTSRTDTQYF.

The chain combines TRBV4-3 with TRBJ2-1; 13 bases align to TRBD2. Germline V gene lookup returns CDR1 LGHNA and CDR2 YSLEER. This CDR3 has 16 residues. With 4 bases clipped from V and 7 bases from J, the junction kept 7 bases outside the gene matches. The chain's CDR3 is CASSLSGTSGTNEQFF. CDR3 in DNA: TGCGCCAGCAGCCTCTCCGGGACTAGCGGGACTAATGAGCAGTTCTTC.

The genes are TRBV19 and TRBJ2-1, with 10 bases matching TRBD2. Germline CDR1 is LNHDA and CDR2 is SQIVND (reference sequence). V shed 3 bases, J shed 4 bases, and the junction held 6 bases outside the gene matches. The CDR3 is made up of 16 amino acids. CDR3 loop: CASSILSTSGYNEQFF. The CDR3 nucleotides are TGTGCCAGTAGTATCCTCTCGACTAGCGGGTACAATGAGCAGTTCTTC. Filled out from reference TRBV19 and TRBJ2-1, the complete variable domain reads DGGITQSPKYLFRKEGQNVTLSCEQNLNHDAMYWYRQDPGQGLRLIYYSQIVNDFQKGDIAEGYSVSREKKESFPLTVTSAQKNPTAFYLCASSILSTSGYNEQFFGPGTRLTVL.

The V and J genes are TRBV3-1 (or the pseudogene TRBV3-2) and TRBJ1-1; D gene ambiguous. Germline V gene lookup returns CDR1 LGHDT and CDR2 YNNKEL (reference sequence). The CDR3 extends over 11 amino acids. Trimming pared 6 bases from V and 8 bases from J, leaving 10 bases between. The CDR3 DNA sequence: TGTGCCAGCAGTTCATTACGGGAAGCTTTCTTT. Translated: CASSSLREAFF.

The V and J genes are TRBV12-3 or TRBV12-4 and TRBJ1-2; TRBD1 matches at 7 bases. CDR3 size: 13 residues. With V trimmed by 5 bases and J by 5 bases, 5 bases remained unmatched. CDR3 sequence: CASSTGVGYGYTF. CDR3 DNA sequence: TGTGCCAGCAGTACAGGGGTTGGGTATGGCTACACCTTC.

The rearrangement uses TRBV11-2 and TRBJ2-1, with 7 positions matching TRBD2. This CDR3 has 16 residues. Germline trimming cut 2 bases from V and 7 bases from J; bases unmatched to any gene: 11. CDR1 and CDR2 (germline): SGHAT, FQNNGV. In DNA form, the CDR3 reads TGTGCCAGCAGCTTAATGGGTGGGGGGGTTACGAATGAGCAGTTCTTC. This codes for CASSLMGGGVTNEQFF.

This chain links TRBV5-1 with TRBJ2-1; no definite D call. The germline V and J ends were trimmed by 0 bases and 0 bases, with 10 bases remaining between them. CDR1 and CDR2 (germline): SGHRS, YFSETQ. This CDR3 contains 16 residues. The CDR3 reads CASSLEQASSYNEQFF. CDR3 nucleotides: TGCGCCAGCAGCTTGGAGCAGGCGAGCTCCTACAATGAGCAGTTCTTC.

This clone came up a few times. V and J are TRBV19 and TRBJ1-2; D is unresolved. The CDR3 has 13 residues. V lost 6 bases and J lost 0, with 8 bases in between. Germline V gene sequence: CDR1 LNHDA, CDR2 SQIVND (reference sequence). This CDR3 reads CASRTQANYGYTF. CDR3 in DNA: TGTGCCAGTAGGACACAAGCTAACTATGGCTACACCTTC. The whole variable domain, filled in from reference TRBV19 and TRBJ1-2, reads DGGITQSPKYLFRKEGQNVTLSCEQNLNHDAMYWYRQDPGQGLRLIYYSQIVNDFQKGDIAEGYSVSREKKESFPLTVTSAQKNPTAFYLCASRTQANYGYTFGSGTRLTVV.

CDR3: CASSLAFLAGANTGELFF. In nucleotides, the CDR3 is TGCGCCAGCAGCTTGGCCTTCCTAGCGGGGGCGAACACCGGGGAGCTGTTTTTT. The chain joins TRBV5-1 to TRBJ2-2, with 10 bases identical to TRBD2. The CDR3 covers 18 residues. CDR1 SGHRS and CDR2 YFSETQ come from the germline V gene. After removal of 0 bases from V and 0 bases from J, the junction contained 5 bases not matched to a gene.

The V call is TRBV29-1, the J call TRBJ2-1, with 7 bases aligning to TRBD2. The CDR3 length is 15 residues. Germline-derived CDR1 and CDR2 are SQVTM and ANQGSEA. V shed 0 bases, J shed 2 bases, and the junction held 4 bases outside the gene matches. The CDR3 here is CSVEDLAGAYNEQFF. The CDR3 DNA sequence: TGCAGCGTTGAAGATCTTGCGGGGGCCTACAATGAGCAGTTCTTC.

CDR3 sequence reads: CASSQVPGDGGSYEQYF. CDR3 in DNA: TGTGCCAGCAGCCAAGTCCCCGGGGACGGGGGGTCCTACGAGCAGTACTTC. This chain joins TRBV3-1 (or the pseudogene TRBV3-2) and TRBJ2-7, with TRBD2 identical over 7 bases. The germline CDR1 and CDR2 sequences are LGHDT and YNNKEL (reference sequence). Trimming took 1 base from V and 1 from J; bases not matched to a gene: 10. The CDR3 runs to 17 residues.

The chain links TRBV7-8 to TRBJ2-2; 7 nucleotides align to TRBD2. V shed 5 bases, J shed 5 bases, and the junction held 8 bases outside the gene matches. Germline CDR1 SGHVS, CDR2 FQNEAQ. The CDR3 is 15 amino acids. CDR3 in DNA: TGTGCCAGCAGCCGGACTAGGATCGGAACCGGGGAGCTGTTTTTT. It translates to CASSRTRIGTGELFF.

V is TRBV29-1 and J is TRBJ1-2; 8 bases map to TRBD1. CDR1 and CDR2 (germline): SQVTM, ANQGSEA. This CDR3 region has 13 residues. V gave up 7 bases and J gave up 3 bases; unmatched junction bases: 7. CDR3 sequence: CSAGTGTYYGYTF. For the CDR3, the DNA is TGCAGCGCCGGGACAGGCACCTACTATGGCTACACCTTC.

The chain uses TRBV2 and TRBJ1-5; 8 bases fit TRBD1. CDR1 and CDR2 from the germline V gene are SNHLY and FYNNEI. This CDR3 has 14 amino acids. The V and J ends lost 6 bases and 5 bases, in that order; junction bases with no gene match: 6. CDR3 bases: TGTGCCAGCAGATCGGACAGGGTGGATCAGCCCCAGCATTTT. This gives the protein CASRSDRVDQPQHF.